The 30 T cell receptor beta chains below all came from one sample that was sequenced in a study of T cells in Graves' hyperthyroidism and ophthalmopathy. RNA transcripts served as the template for amplifying TCR beta CDR3 regions. When the TCR CDR3 underwent first-round RT-PCR, the HTBI primer set was used. Each CDR3 protein gets one entry after TCRdb re-called the multiplex PCR reads with MiXCR. The top ten clones hold around 31% of a sample with over 700,000 distinct CDR3 sequences, approximately 40% of them seen once. What was sequenced was blood. Every receptor here comes from a woman between 40 and 50 years old with Graves' hyperthyroidism.

This clonotype was seen only a few times. V is TRBV7-9 and J is TRBJ2-1; TRBD1 matches 7 bases. The CDR3 is 14 residues long. Trimming took 5 bases from V and 5 from J; bases not matched to a gene: 6. Germline CDR1 and CDR2: SEHNR and FQNEAQ (reference sequence). For the CDR3, the DNA is TGTGCCAGCAGCCCATCAGGGGGTAACAATGAGCAGTTCTTC. The encoded protein is CASSPSGGNNEQFF.

This clonotype has a count of ten or more. This chain connects TRBV2 to TRBJ2-7; D call uncertain. Germline-derived CDR1 and CDR2 are SNHLY and FYNNEI. The V end was cut by 0 bases, the J end by 1 base, with 22 bases between. This CDR3 spans 19 amino acids. The CDR3 sequence is CASSEAARSGRKKSYEQYF. The CDR3 DNA follows: TGTGCCAGCAGTGAAGCGGCGCGCTCCGGCCGTAAAAAGTCCTACGAGCAGTACTTC.

The chain couples TRBV12-3 or TRBV12-4 to TRBJ2-7; D is possibly TRBD1 (6 bases). The CDR3 runs 17 residues. This chain's CDR3 is CASGLVLGQGSSYEQYF. In nucleotides, the CDR3 is TGTGCTAGTGGTTTGGTACTAGGTCAGGGGAGCTCCTACGAGCAGTACTTC.

The V call is TRBV20-1, the J call TRBJ2-5; TRBD2 matches at 14 bases. This CDR3 is built from 14 residues. Germline CDR1 and CDR2: DFQATT and SNEGSKA (reference sequence). This CDR3 is CSPKGLAGEETQYF. In DNA form, the CDR3 reads TGCAGCCCAAAGGGACTAGCGGGAGAGGAGACCCAGTACTTC.

V is TRBV2 and J is TRBJ1-2; a possible D gene is TRBD1 (5 bases). The CDR3 has 13 amino acids. The germline CDR1 and CDR2 sequences are SNHLY and FYNNEI. V was trimmed by 7 bases and J by 4 bases, leaving 13 bases between them. CDR3 in DNA: TGTGCCAGCACCATAGCGGGGGGCTATGGCTACACCTTC. Encoded protein: CASTIAGGYGYTF.

The J gene is TRBJ1-2, the V gene TRBV24-1; 7 bases match TRBD1. The CDR3 length is 14 residues. The V and J ends lost 4 bases and 8 bases, in that order; junction bases with no gene match: 9. Germline V CDR1 and CDR2: KGHDR, SFDVKD. The CDR3, as DNA: TGTGCCACCAGTGACGCTGACAGGGATATGGGCTACACCTTC. It yields the protein CATSDADRDMGYTF.

At least ten counts were recorded for this clonotype. The rearrangement joins TRBV20-1 to TRBJ1-6; 8 nucleotides align to TRBD1. This CDR3 region has 14 residues. The V gene end was trimmed by 6 bases and the J gene end by 8 bases; junction bases not matched to a gene: 9. CDR1 and CDR2 from the germline V gene are DFQATT and SNEGSKA (reference sequence). The CDR3 sequence is CSALDRGGDSPLHF. The CDR3 bases are TGCAGTGCCCTCGACAGGGGTGGGGATTCACCCCTCCACTTT.

CDR3 nucleotide sequence: TGTGCCACCAGCAGAGATTCTCCAGGGCCCTACTACAATGAGCAGTTCTTC. Protein: CATSRDSPGPYYNEQFF. The chain couples TRBV15 to TRBJ2-7, with D possibly TRBD1 on 5 matching bases. Near its end, the DNA agrees better with TRBJ2-1, so the J call may be wrong. Per the germline V gene, CDR1 is LNHNV and CDR2 is YYDKDF (reference sequence). The CDR3 is 17 amino acids.

This clonotype showed up many times. The V gene is TRBV19, the J gene TRBJ1-2; D not certain. V was shortened by 7 bases and J by 9 bases, with 21 bases between the two germline ends. Germline assignment: CDR1 LNHDA and CDR2 SQIVND (reference sequence). This CDR3 is built from 14 residues. The CDR3 nucleotides read TGTGCCAGTAACAATGGACCCTATTTTGGTCGCTACACCTTC. Its translation is CASNNGPYFGRYTF.

There are a few counts of this clonotype. V gene TRBV2 combines with J gene TRBJ1-5; D is ambiguous. Per germline, CDR1 SNHLY and CDR2 FYNNEI. With 3 bases removed from V and 8 bases from J, the gap between germline ends came to 11 bases. The CDR3 is made up of 13 amino acids. This CDR3 reads CASSDTPVEPQHF. The CDR3 bases are TGTGCCAGCAGTGACACCCCAGTTGAGCCCCAGCATTTT.

The rearrangement uses TRBV7-9 and TRBJ2-2, with 7 nucleotides matching TRBD1. V gave up 5 bases and J gave up 5 bases; unmatched junction bases: 11. CDR3 size: 16 residues. Germline V CDR1 and CDR2: SEHNR, FQNEAQ (reference sequence). The CDR3 here is CASSRDRERRTGELFF. The DNA for the CDR3 is TGTGCCAGCAGCCGCGACAGGGAACGGAGAACCGGGGAGCTGTTTTTT.

This clonotype was seen a handful of times. DNA for the CDR3: TGTGCCAGCAGCGGCCGAACCGGCTACACCTTC. As protein: CASSGRTGYTF. The chain joins TRBV9 to TRBJ1-2; D remains ambiguous. V lost 3 bases to trimming and J lost 8 bases, with 8 bases between them. Germline CDR1 and CDR2: SGDLS and YYNGEE. The CDR3 contains 11 residues. Looking up the rest from reference TRBV9 and TRBJ1-2 gives the full variable domain: DSGVTQTPKHLITATGQRVTLRCSPRSGDLSVYWYQQSLDQGLQFLIQYYNGEERAKGNILERFSAQQFPDLHSELNLSSLELGDSALYFCASSGRTGYTFGSGTRLTVV.

CDR3 protein: CASSRGGTGGFGYTF. The CDR3, as DNA: TGTGCCAGCAGCCGGGGAGGGACAGGGGGATTTGGCTACACCTTC. The V and J genes are TRBV14 and TRBJ1-2, with 11 bases matching TRBD1. The CDR3 is 15 amino acids. Germline CDR1 reads SGHDN; CDR2 reads FVKESK. Germline trimming cut 4 bases from V and 7 bases from J; bases unmatched to any gene: 8.

This clonotype was seen only a few times. One base away lies a much larger clone, so this may be a sequencing read error. This chain connects TRBV29-1 to TRBJ2-6, with 8 bases aligning to TRBD2. Germline V gene sequence: CDR1 SQVTM, CDR2 ANQGSEA. This CDR3 spans 14 amino acids. The CDR3 spells CSVEERAGANVLAF. CDR3 DNA: TGCAGCGTTGAAGAGAGAGCGGGGGCCAACGTCCTGGCTTTC. The complete variable domain, with remaining parts taken from reference TRBV29-1 and TRBJ2-6, reads SAVISQKPSRDICQRGTSLTIQCQVDSQVTMMFWYRQQPGQSLTLIATANQGSEATYESGFVIDKFPISRPNLTFSTLTVSNMSPEDSSIYLCSVEERAGANVLAFGAGSRLTVL.

The chain carries TRBV6-2 or TRBV6-3 and TRBJ2-7, with 7 bases matching TRBD2. Trimming at V came to 5 bases and at J to 4 bases, leaving 8 bases not matched to a gene. CDR1 is MNHEY and CDR2 is SVGEGT in the germline V gene. The length of the CDR3 is 14 residues. The DNA of the CDR3 is TGTGCCAGCAGTAACGGCGCGGGAGCTTACGAGCAGTACTTC. It translates to CASSNGAGAYEQYF.

This clonotype was seen repeatedly, ten times or more. The chain combines TRBV7-9 with TRBJ1-2, with D maybe TRBD1 (5 bases). Trimming stripped 5 bases from V and 4 bases from J, with 17 bases between. Per the germline V gene, CDR1 is SEHNR and CDR2 is FQNEAQ (reference sequence). The CDR3 totals 15 residues. CDR3 bases: TGTGCCAGCAGCGCTTCTGGGGGTATCGGCTATGGCTACACCTTC. It encodes CASSASGGIGYGYTF.

Comments on this clonotype: This may be a read error: a much more frequent sequence differs by one nucleotide. The J gene is TRBJ1-4, the V gene TRBV12-3 or TRBV12-4, with D perhaps matching TRBD1 (6 bases). The CDR3 is made up of 11 amino acids. Deletions cut 5 bases from V and 12 bases from J, with 10 bases between. The CDR3 coding sequence is TGTGCCAGCAGTCCCCACAGGGAACTGTTTTTT. It specifies CASSPHRELFF.

V gene TRBV4-1 combines with J gene TRBJ2-7; D is ambiguous. The CDR3 spans 14 residues. V shed 0 bases and J shed 6 bases, with 12 bases lying between them. The germline V gene encodes CDR1 MGHRA and CDR2 YSYEKL. CDR3 region: CASSQEEFGREQYF. CDR3 nucleotides: TGCGCCAGCAGCCAAGAAGAATTCGGTCGCGAGCAGTACTTC.

This clonotype has ten or more counts. The chain couples TRBV5-1 to TRBJ1-1; D is uncertain. The germline gives CDR1 SGHRS, CDR2 YFSETQ. Trimming stripped 0 bases from V and 8 bases from J, with 5 bases between. This CDR3 has 11 amino acids. CDR3 loop: CASSLAGEAFF. DNA for the CDR3: TGCGCCAGCAGCTTGGCCGGGGAAGCTTTCTTT.

This clonotype was seen repeatedly, ten times or more. The chain is built from TRBV7-9 and TRBJ1-1; possible D gene TRBD1, 6 bases. V was pared by 7 bases and J by 4 bases, with 13 bases between. Germline V gene sequence: CDR1 SEHNR, CDR2 FQNEAQ (reference sequence). The CDR3 has 13 residues. The CDR3 region has the DNA TGTGCCAGCACCCCGGGGGGCGGCACTGAAGCTTTCTTT. This codes for CASTPGGGTEAFF.

This clonotype came up many times. The rearrangement links TRBV10-3 to TRBJ1-1, with D perhaps TRBD1 (5 bases). Germline V lookup: CDR1 ENHRY, CDR2 SYGVKD. This CDR3 comprises 14 residues. V shed 4 bases and J shed 3 bases, with 12 bases lying between them. The CDR3 coding sequence is TGTGCCATCAGTGGGGGGGGTTACGACACTGAAGCTTTCTTT. This codes for CAISGGGYDTEAFF.

The chain uses TRBV25-1 and TRBJ2-7; weak D call: TRBD2 (5 bases). The CDR3 is made up of 15 amino acids. Germline V gene lookup returns CDR1 MGHDK and CDR2 SYGVNS. The V end lost 4 bases, the J end lost 4 bases, and 17 bases lay between the germline ends. DNA of the CDR3: TGTGCCAGCAGTGTGTCCGTAACGGGAATTTACGAGCAGTACTTC. Its translation is CASSVSVTGIYEQYF.

In DNA form, the CDR3 reads TGTGCCAGTAGTATGGGGTCGGGACAGGGGCACACCGGGGAGCTGTTTTTT. This encodes CASSMGSGQGHTGELFF. The gene calls are TRBV19 and TRBJ2-2, with TRBD1 matching 10 bases. The V gene end was trimmed by 3 bases and the J gene end by 3 bases; junction bases not matched to a gene: 7. The CDR3 contains 17 residues. The germline V gene encodes CDR1 LNHDA and CDR2 SQIVND (reference sequence).

Only one count was recorded for this clonotype. A read error may explain this, as a much larger clone is one base away. This chain joins TRBV6-4 and TRBJ2-7; possibly TRBD1 for D (6 bases). The CDR3 contains 14 residues. In germline, CDR1 is MRHNA, CDR2 SNTAGT. V gave up 1 base and J gave up 2 bases, with 9 bases separating them. CDR3 residues: CASSDYPGAYEQYF. The DNA for the CDR3 is TGTGCCAGCAGTGACTACCCAGGGGCCTACGAGCAGTACTTC.

J is TRBJ2-2 and V is TRBV12-3 or TRBV12-4; D gene ambiguous. This CDR3 has 16 amino acids. The germline V and J ends were trimmed by 4 bases and 0 bases, with 12 bases remaining between them. The CDR3 nucleotides read TGTGCCAGCAGTTCATATACCTACGCGAACACCGGGGAGCTGTTTTTT. Its protein product is CASSSYTYANTGELFF.

Ten or more counts support this clonotype. CDR3 residues: CASSSDQDSYEQYF. As DNA, the CDR3 is TGTGCCAGTAGCTCGGACCAGGACAGCTACGAGCAGTACTTC. The chain is built from TRBV19 and TRBJ2-7; D perhaps matches TRBD1 (6 bases). Germline values: CDR1 LNHDA, CDR2 SQIVND (reference sequence). The V end was cut by 6 bases, the J end by 3 bases, with 15 bases between. The CDR3 totals 14 residues.

At least ten counts were recorded for this clonotype. The gene calls are TRBV7-9 and TRBJ1-3, with D possibly matching TRBD1 (5 bases). Germline assignment: CDR1 SEHNR and CDR2 FQNEAQ (reference sequence). The CDR3 covers 16 residues. Trimming stripped 5 bases from V and 3 bases from J, with 17 bases between. The CDR3 coding sequence is TGTGCCAGCAGCCCGGTATCAGGGATCCATGGAAACACCATATATTTT. It specifies CASSPVSGIHGNTIYF. The full variable domain, rest sourced from reference TRBV7-9 and TRBJ1-3, is DTGVSQNPRHKITKRGQNVTFRCDPISEHNRLYWYRQTLGQGPEFLTYFQNEAQLEKSRLLSDRFSAERPKGSFSTLEIQRTEQGDSAMYLCASSPVSGIHGNTIYFGEGSWLTVV.

Regarding this clonotype: Being one base from a much bigger clone, this may be a read error. CDR3 amino acids: CASSWAGAQETQYF. The CDR3 region has the DNA TGTGCCAGCAGTTGGGCGGGAGCACAAGAGACCCAGTACTTC. The chain joins TRBV19 to TRBJ2-5, with 7 bases matching TRBD2. CDR1 and CDR2 (germline): LNHDA, SQIVND (reference sequence). CDR3 length equals 14 residues. Unmatched junction bases numbered 9, after V lost 9 bases and J lost 2 bases.

The V call is TRBV27, the J call TRBJ1-1; D is unclear. The CDR3 is 16 amino acids. V lost 3 bases to trimming and J lost 6 bases, with 20 bases between them. Germline assignment: CDR1 MNHEY and CDR2 SMNVEV (reference sequence). The CDR3 region is CASSFRAGVGGAEAFF. The CDR3 nucleotides read TGTGCCAGCAGTTTTAGGGCTGGGGTTGGTGGCGCTGAAGCTTTCTTT.

This clonotype was found once. The chain couples TRBV9 to TRBJ1-1; D gene ambiguous. The CDR3 covers 13 residues. V was clipped by 7 bases and J by 4 bases, with 14 bases between them. CDR1 is SGDLS, CDR2 YYNGEE, per germline. The CDR3 sequence: CASWLVGGTEAFF. The CDR3 nucleotides read TGTGCCAGCTGGCTCGTCGGCGGCACTGAAGCTTTCTTT.